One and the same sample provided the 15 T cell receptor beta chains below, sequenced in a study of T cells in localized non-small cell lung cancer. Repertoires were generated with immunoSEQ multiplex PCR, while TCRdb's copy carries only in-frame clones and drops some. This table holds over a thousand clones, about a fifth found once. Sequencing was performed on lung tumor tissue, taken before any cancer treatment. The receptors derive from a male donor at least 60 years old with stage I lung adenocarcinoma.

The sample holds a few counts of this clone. The DNA of the CDR3 is TGTGCCAGTGGGACAGGGGCCCGGGATACGCAGTATTTT. It is translated as CASGTGARDTQYF. The chain joins TRBV28 to TRBJ2-3; 10 positions agree with TRBD1. CDR1 MDHEN and CDR2 SYDVKM come from the germline V gene. The CDR3 runs 13 residues. The V and J ends lost 9 bases and 6 bases, in that order; junction bases with no gene match: 6.

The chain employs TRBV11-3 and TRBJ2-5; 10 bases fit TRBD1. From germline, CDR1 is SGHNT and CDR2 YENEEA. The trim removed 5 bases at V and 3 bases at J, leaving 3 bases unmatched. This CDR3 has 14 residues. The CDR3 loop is CASSQGTGEETQYF. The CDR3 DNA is TGTGCCAGCAGCCAAGGGACAGGGGAAGAGACCCAGTACTTC.

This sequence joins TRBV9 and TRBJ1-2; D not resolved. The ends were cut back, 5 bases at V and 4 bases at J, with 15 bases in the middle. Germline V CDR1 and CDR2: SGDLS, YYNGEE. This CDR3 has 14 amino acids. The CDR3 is CASSEGPNLYGYTF. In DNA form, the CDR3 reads TGTGCCAGCAGTGAAGGCCCGAACCTCTATGGCTACACCTTC.

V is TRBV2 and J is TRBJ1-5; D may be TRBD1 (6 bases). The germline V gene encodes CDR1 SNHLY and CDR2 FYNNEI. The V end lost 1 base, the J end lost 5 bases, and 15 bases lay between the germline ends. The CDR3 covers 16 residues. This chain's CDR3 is CASSEEEGGIDQPQHF. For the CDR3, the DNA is TGTGCCAGCAGTGAAGAAGAGGGGGGGATAGATCAGCCCCAGCATTTT. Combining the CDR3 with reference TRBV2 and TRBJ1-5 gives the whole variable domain EPEVTQTPSHQVTQMGQEVILRCVPISNHLYFYWYRQILGQKVEFLVSFYNNEISEKSEIFDDQFSVERPDGSNFTLKIRSTKLEDSAMYFCASSEEEGGIDQPQHFGDGTRLSIL.

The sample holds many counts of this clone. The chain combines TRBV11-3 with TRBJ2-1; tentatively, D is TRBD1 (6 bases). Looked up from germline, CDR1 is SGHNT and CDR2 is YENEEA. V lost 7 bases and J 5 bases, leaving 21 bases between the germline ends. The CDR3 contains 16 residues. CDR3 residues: CASTEALNRAHNEQFF. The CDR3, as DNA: TGTGCCAGCACCGAAGCACTCAACAGGGCCCACAATGAGCAGTTCTTC. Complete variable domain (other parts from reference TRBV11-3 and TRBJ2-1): EAGVVQSPRYKIIEKKQPVAFWCNPISGHNTLYWYLQNLGQGPELLIRYENEEAVDDSQLPKDRFSAERLKGVDSTLKIQPAELGDSAVYLCASTEALNRAHNEQFFGPGTRLTVL.

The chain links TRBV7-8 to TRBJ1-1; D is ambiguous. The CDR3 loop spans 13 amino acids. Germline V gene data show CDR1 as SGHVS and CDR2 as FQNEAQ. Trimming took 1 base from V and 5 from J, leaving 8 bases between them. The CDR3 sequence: CASSLDRSTEAFF. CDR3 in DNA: TGTGCCAGCAGCTTAGATCGAAGTACTGAAGCTTTCTTT.

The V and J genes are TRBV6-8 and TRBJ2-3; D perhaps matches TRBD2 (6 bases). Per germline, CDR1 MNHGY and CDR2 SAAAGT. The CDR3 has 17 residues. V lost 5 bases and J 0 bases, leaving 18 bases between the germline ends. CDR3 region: CASSPFRGAGSTDTQYF. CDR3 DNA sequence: TGTGCCAGCAGTCCCTTTCGGGGTGCGGGGAGCACAGATACGCAGTATTTT.

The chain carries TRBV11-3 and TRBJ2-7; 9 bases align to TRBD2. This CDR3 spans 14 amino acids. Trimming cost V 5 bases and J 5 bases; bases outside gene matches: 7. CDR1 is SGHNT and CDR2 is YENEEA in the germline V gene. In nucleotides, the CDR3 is TGTGCCAGCAGCCTCCGGACTAGCGAGGACGAGCAGTACTTC. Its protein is CASSLRTSEDEQYF. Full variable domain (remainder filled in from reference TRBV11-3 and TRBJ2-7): EAGVVQSPRYKIIEKKQPVAFWCNPISGHNTLYWYLQNLGQGPELLIRYENEEAVDDSQLPKDRFSAERLKGVDSTLKIQPAELGDSAVYLCASSLRTSEDEQYFGPGTRLTVT.

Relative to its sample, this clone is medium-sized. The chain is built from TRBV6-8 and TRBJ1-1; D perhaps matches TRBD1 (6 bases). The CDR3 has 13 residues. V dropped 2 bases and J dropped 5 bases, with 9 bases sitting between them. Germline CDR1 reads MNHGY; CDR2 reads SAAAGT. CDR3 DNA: TGTGCCAGCAGTTACACAGGGAGGACTGAAGCTTTCTTT. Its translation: CASSYTGRTEAFF.

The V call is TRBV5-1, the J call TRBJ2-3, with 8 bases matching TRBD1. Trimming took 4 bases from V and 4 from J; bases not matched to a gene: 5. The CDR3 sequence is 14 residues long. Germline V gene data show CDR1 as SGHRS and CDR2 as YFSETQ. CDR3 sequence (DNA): TGCGCCAGCAGCGTCAGGGGGCAGGCAGATACGCAGTATTTT. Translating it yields CASSVRGQADTQYF. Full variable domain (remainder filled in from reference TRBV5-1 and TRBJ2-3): KAGVTQTPRYLIKTRGQQVTLSCSPISGHRSVSWYQQTPGQGLQFLFEYFSETQRNKGNFPGRFSGRQFSNSRSEMNVSTLELGDSALYLCASSVRGQADTQYFGPGTRLTVL.

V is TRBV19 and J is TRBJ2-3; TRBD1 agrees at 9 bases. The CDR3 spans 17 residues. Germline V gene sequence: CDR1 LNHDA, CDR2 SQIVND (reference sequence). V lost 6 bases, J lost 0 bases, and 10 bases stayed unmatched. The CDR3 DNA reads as TGTGCCAGTAGGGACAGGGGTGGTGAGTCTAGCACAGATACGCAGTATTTT. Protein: CASRDRGGESSTDTQYF.

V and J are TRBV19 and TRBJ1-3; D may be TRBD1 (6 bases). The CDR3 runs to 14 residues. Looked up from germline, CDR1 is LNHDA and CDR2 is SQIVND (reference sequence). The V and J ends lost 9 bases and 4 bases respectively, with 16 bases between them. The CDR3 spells CARVSGVAGNTIYF. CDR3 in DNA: TGTGCCAGAGTTTCAGGGGTGGCGGGAAACACCATATATTTT.

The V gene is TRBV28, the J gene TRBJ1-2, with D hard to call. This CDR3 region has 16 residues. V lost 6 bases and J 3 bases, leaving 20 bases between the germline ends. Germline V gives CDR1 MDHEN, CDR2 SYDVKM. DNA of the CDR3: TGTGCCAGCAGGCCTCCCCCTCCAGCCAGTCACTATGGCTACACCTTC. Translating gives CASRPPPPASHYGYTF.

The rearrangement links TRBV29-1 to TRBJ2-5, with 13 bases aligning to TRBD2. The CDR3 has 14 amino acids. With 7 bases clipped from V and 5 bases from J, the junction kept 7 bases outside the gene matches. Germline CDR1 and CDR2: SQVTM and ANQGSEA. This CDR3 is CSGRGTSGTETQYF. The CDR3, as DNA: TGCAGCGGGAGGGGGACTAGCGGGACTGAGACCCAGTACTTC.

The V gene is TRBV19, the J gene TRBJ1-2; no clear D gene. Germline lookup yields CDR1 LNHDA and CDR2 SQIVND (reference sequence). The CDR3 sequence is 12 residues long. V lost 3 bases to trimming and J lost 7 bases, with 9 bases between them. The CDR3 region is CASSISRGGYTF. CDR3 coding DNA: TGTGCCAGTAGTATTTCACGTGGTGGCTACACCTTC.